Listed below are T cell receptor beta chains from one sample, sequenced in a study of CD8 T cells in Susac syndrome. Each CDR3 protein is one row after TCRdb ran MiXCR on the immunoSEQ multiplex PCR reads. The data hold over 80,000 distinct CDR3 sequences, with 90% to 95% observed a single time. The sequenced sample consisted of CD8+ T cells from PBMCs. These receptors originate from a human donor with Susac syndrome. CDR3s include the opening cysteine and the closing phenylalanine or tryptophan. D genes are given only for firm matches. Size tells how often a clone was seen (once, few, many) or the class of an expanded clone, and some rows leave it out.

CDR3nt	CDR3aa	v_gene	len	j_gene	d_gene	abundance
TGCGCCAGCAGCCAACGACCTGCCGAATGGGGACAGGGGGCTCCCGGGGAGCTGTTTTTT	CASSQRPAEWGQGAPGELFF	TRBV4-1	20	TRBJ2-2	TRBD1	-
TGTGCCAGCAGTTATGAGACCCCGGGAGCTTTCTTT	CASSYETPGAFF	TRBV12-3/TRBV12-4	12	TRBJ1-1	-	-
TGTGCCAGCAGTGAAATGGCGTACCAAGAGACCCAGTACTTC	CASSEMAYQETQYF	TRBV25-1	14	TRBJ2-5	-	-
TGTGCCAGCAGTTTAGCAGAAGCAGATACGCAGTATTTT	CASSLAEADTQYF	TRBV12-3/TRBV12-4	13	TRBJ2-3	-	-
TGTGCCAGCAGTGACGATGACTACAATGAGCAGTTCTTC	CASSDDDYNEQFF	TRBV6-4	13	TRBJ2-1	-	-
TGTGCCACCAGCGAGCGGGGGTACACAGATACGCAGTATTTT	CATSERGYTDTQYF	TRBV15	14	TRBJ2-3	TRBD2	-
TGTGCCAGCAGACTTACTAGCGGGGGGGCCTATGAGCAGTTCTTC	CASRLTSGGAYEQFF	TRBV13	15	TRBJ2-1	TRBD2	-
TGTGCCACCAGTGATTTACGGGACGGCCAAGAGACCCAGTACTTC	CATSDLRDGQETQYF	TRBV24-1	15	TRBJ2-5	-	-
TGCGCCAGCAGCTTGGACTGGGCCCCCTACAATGAGCAGTTCTTC	CASSLDWAPYNEQFF	TRBV5-1	15	TRBJ2-1	-	-
TGCAGTGCTAGGGAGGCCGTCGAGACCCAGTACTTC	CSAREAVETQYF	TRBV20-1	12	TRBJ2-5	-	-
TGCAGCGTTGAAGATGGGACAGGGCCTTGGTCACCCCTCCACTTT	CSVEDGTGPWSPLHF	TRBV29-1	15	TRBJ1-6	TRBD1	-
TGTGCCAGCAGCGACGGGTCTAGGGAAATTGAAAAACTGTTTTTT	CASSDGSREIEKLFF	TRBV7-9	15	TRBJ1-4	-	-
TGTGCCAGCAGTGACAGGGGATCTAATGAAAAACTGTTTTTT	CASSDRGSNEKLFF	TRBV2	14	TRBJ1-4	-	-
-	CSVGSGTGSVF	TRBV29-1	11	TRBJ2-1	-	-
TGCGCCAGCAGCTTGGGTAATATCGTGACCGAGCAGTACTTC	CASSLGNIVTEQYF	TRBV5-1	14	TRBJ2-7	-	-
TGTGCCAGCGGGGGGGACAGAGAGACCCAGTACTTC	CASGGDRETQYF	TRBV25-1	12	TRBJ2-5	-	-
TGCAGTGCCGCACATGAGGACAGGGTTAATGAGCAGTTCTTC	CSAAHEDRVNEQFF	TRBV20-1	14	TRBJ2-1	TRBD1	-
TGCGCCAGCAGCCAAGAGAATCACAGGAGCTATGGCTACACCTTC	CASSQENHRSYGYTF	TRBV4-3	15	TRBJ1-2	-	-
TGTGCCAGCAGCCAAGGGACAGTTACACCCGGGGAGCTGTTTTTT	CASSQGTVTPGELFF	TRBV5-4	15	TRBJ2-2	TRBD1	-
TGTGCCTGGACCTCGGGACAGGAGTATCAGCCCCAGCATTTT	CAWTSGQEYQPQHF	TRBV30	14	TRBJ1-5	TRBD1	-
TGTGCCAGCTCACCACCCGGACACGCCGAGCAGTACTTC	CASSPPGHAEQYF	TRBV18	13	TRBJ2-7	-	once
TGTGCCAGCAGCTCGTCAACTAGCTCCTACGAGCAGTACTTC	CASSSSTSSYEQYF	TRBV7-9	14	TRBJ2-7	-	once
TGCAGCGTTGCAGGGAGGGGCTACGAGCAGTACTTC	CSVAGRGYEQYF	TRBV29-1	12	TRBJ2-7	TRBD2	-
TGTGCCAGCAGCTCAAGCTCGGGACTAGCGGGATGGGGGGCAGAGACCCAGTACTTC	CASSSSSGLAGWGAETQYF	TRBV7-2	19	TRBJ2-5	TRBD2	-
TGTGCCAGCTCACCTCCTTCAGGGAACACTGAAGCTTTCTTT	CASSPPSGNTEAFF	TRBV18	14	TRBJ1-1	-	-
TGCAGTGCTAGAGATAGCGCGGGAGAGGACAATGAGCAGTTCTTC	CSARDSAGEDNEQFF	TRBV20-1	15	TRBJ2-1	TRBD2	once
TGTGCCAGCAGCCGGAGACAGGGACTGCGCACTGAAGCTTTCTTT	CASSRRQGLRTEAFF	TRBV12-3/TRBV12-4	15	TRBJ1-1	TRBD1	-
TGTGCCAGCAGCTCACCGAGGGGCAATGGCTACACCTTC	CASSSPRGNGYTF	TRBV13	13	TRBJ1-2	-	-
TGTGCCATTATCCACCGGGATCCGGGCACCGGGGAGCTGTTTTTT	CAIIHRDPGTGELFF	TRBV2	15	TRBJ2-2	-	-
TGTGCCAGCAGCTTAGTTGGCTCCTACTCTGGGGCCAACGTCCTGACTTTC	CASSLVGSYSGANVLTF	TRBV7-2	17	TRBJ2-6	-	-
TGTGCCATCAGTGAGGGGACAGGGCAGTACTTC	CAISEGTGQYF	TRBV10-3	11	TRBJ2-7	TRBD1	-
TGTGCCAGCAGTTTAACCCCCATGAGTGCGTACCAAGAGACCCAGTACTTC	CASSLTPMSAYQETQYF	TRBV28	17	TRBJ2-5	-	-
TGTGCCAGCAGCTTAGGAGGGACAGAAGGAAACACCATATATTTT	CASSLGGTEGNTIYF	TRBV13	15	TRBJ1-3	TRBD1	-
TGTGCCAGCAGGGCGGGACAGGGAAGCACAGATACGCAGTATTTT	CASRAGQGSTDTQYF	TRBV12-3/TRBV12-4	15	TRBJ2-3	TRBD1	-
TGTGCCAGCAGCACTCTGGGACCAACAAGTTACAATGAGCAGTTCTTC	CASSTLGPTSYNEQFF	TRBV13	16	TRBJ2-1	-	-
TGCGCCAGCAGCCAAAACAGGGGGGTTCACAATGAGCAGTTCTTC	CASSQNRGVHNEQFF	TRBV4-3	15	TRBJ2-1	TRBD1	-
TGTGCCAGCAGTTTAACACACCGCTCCTACGAGCAGTACTTC	CASSLTHRSYEQYF	TRBV27	14	TRBJ2-7	-	-
TGTGCCAGCAGCCCAGGGGGCCTCCATGGCTACACCTTC	CASSPGGLHGYTF	TRBV12-3/TRBV12-4	13	TRBJ1-2	TRBD1	-
TGTGCCACCAGCAGAGAGGGAGGAAGGGACAATGAGCAGTTCTTC	CATSREGGRDNEQFF	TRBV15	15	TRBJ2-1	-	-
TGCGCCAGCAGCCAAGATCTAGCTAGCGGGAGCAATGAGCAGTTCTTC	CASSQDLASGSNEQFF	TRBV4-3	16	TRBJ2-1	TRBD2	-
TGTGCCAGCAGCTTAGATCCGGGATCTCCAACGGGCAATGAGCAGTTCTTC	CASSLDPGSPTGNEQFF	TRBV11-2	17	TRBJ2-1	-	-
TGTGCCAGCAGCCACGGCGTTCTCGAGCAGTACTTC	CASSHGVLEQYF	TRBV12-3/TRBV12-4	12	TRBJ2-7	-	-